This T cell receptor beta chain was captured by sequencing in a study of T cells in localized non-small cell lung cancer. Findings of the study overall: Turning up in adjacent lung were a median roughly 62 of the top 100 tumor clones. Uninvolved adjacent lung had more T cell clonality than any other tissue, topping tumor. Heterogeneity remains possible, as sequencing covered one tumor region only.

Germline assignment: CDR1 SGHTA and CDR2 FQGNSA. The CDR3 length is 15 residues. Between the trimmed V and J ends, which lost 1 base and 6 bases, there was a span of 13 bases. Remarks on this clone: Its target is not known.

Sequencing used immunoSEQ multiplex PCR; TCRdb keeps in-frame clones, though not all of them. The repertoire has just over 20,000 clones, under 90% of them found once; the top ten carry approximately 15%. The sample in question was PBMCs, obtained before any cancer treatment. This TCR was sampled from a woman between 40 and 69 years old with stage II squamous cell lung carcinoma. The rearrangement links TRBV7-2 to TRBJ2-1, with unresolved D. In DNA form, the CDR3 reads TGTGCCAGCAGCTTAGACGTTCCCGCCGGCAATGAGCAGTTCTTC. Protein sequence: CASSLDVPAGNEQFF.